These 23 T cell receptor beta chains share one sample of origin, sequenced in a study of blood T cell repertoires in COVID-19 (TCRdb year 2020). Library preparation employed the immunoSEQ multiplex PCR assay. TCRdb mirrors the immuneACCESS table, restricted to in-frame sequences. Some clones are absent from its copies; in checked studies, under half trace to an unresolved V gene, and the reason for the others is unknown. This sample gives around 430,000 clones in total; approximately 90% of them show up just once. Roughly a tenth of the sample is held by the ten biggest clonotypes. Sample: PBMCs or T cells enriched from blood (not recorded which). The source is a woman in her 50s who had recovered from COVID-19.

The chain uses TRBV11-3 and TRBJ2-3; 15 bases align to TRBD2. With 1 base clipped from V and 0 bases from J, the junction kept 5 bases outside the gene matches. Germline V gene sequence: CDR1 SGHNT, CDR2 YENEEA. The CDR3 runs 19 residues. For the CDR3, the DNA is TGTGCCAGCAGCTTAGCCCTCGGGACTAGCGGGGGGAGCACAGATACGCAGTATTTT. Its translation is CASSLALGTSGGSTDTQYF.

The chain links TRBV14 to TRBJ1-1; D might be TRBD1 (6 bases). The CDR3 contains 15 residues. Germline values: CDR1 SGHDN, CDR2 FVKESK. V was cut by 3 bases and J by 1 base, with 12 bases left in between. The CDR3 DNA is TGTGCCAGCAGCCACCTGGCAGGGGAGAACACTGAAGCTTTCTTT. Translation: CASSHLAGENTEAFF.

The CDR3 nucleotides read TGCGCCAGCAGCCATCGCGACAGGGGGCTCACCGGGGAGCTGTTTTTT. Translated: CASSHRDRGLTGELFF. This sequence joins TRBV4-3 and TRBJ2-2; 10 bases align to TRBD1. The length of the CDR3 is 16 residues. CDR1 is LGHNA and CDR2 is YSLEER in the germline V gene. Germline trimming cut 3 bases from V and 4 bases from J; bases unmatched to any gene: 5.

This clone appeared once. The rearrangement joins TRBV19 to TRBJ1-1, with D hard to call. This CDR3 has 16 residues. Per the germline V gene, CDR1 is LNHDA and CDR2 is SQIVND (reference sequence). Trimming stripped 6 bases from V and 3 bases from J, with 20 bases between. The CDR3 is CASSSLARPGDTEAFF. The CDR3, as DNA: TGTGCCAGTAGCTCTCTCGCCCGCCCCGGGGACACTGAAGCTTTCTTT.

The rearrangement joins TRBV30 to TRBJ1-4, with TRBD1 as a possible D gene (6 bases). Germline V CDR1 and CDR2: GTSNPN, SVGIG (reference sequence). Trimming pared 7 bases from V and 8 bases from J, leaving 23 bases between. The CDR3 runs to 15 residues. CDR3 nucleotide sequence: TGTGCCTACGGGAAGACAGGTTCCGTAAAGGAAAAACTGTTTTTT. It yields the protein CAYGKTGSVKEKLFF.

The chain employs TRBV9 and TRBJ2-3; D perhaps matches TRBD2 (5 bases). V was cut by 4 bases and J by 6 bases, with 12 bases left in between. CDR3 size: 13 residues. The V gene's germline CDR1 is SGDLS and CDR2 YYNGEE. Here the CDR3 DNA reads TGTGCCAGCAGCTCAAACCCGGGGGATACGCAGTATTTT. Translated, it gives CASSSNPGDTQYF.

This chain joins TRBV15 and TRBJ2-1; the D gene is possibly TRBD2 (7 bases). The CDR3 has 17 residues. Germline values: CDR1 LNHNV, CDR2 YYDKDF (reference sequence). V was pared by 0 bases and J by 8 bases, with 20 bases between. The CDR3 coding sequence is TGTGCCACCAGCAGAGATCTCGGGGGGCTTTTCGGAGATGAGCAGTTCTTC. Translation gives CATSRDLGGLFGDEQFF.

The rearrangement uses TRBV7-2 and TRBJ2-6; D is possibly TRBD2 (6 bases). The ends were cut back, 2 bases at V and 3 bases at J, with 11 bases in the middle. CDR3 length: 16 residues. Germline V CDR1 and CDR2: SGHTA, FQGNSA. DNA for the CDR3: TGTGCCAGCAGCTTATCGGGCGGGAATGGGGCCAACGTCCTGACTTTC. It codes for CASSLSGGNGANVLTF.

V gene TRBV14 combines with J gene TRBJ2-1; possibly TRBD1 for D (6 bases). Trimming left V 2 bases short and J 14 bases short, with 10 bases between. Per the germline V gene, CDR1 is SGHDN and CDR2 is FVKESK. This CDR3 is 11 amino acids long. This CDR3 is CASSQYRDEFF. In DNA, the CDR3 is TGTGCCAGCAGCCAATACAGGGATGAGTTCTTC.

The CDR3 spells CASSILGTGVNEQFF. The CDR3 bases are TGTGCCAGTAGTATTTTGGGGACAGGGGTCAATGAGCAGTTCTTC. This chain joins TRBV19 and TRBJ2-1; 10 bases fit TRBD1. The germline V gene has CDR1 LNHDA and CDR2 SQIVND (reference sequence). The CDR3 contains 15 residues. The V segment lost 3 bases and the J segment 6 bases; nucleotides outside the gene matches: 5.

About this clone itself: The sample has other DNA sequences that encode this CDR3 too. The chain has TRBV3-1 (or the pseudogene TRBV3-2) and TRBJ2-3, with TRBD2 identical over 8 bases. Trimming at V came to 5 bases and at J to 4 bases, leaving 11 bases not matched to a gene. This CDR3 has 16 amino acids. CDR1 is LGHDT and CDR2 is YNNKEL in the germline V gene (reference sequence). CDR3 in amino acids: CASSVNGAGGPDTQYF. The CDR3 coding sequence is TGTGCCAGCAGCGTAAATGGGGCGGGGGGTCCAGATACGCAGTATTTT.

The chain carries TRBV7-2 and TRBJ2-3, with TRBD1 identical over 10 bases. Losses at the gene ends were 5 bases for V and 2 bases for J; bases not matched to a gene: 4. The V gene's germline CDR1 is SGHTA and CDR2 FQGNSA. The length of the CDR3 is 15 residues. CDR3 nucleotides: TGTGCCAGCAGCCTGGGACAGGGGAACACAGATACGCAGTATTTT. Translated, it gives CASSLGQGNTDTQYF. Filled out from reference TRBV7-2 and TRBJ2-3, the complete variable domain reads GAGVSQSPSNKVTEKGKDVELRCDPISGHTALYWYRQSLGQGLEFLIYFQGNSAPDKSGLPSDRFSAERTGGSVSTLTIQRTQQEDSAVYLCASSLGQGNTDTQYFGPGTRLTVL.

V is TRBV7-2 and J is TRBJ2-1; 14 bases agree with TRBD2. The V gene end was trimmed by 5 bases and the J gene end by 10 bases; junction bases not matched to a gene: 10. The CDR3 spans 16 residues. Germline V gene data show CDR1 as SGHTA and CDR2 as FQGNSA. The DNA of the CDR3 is TGTGCCAGCAGCCAGTGGGGACTAGCGGGGGCCGGGGAGCAGTTCTTC. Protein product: CASSQWGLAGAGEQFF.

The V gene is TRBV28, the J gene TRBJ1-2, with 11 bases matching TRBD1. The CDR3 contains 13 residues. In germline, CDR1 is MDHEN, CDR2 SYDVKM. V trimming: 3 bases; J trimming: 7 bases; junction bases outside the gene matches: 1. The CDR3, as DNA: TGTGCCAGCAGTTTCGGACAGGGGGCTGGCTACACCTTC. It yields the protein CASSFGQGAGYTF.

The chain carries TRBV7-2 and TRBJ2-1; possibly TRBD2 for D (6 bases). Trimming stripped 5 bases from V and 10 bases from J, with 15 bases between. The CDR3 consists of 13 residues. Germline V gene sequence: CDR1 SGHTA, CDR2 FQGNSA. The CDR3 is CASSEWDSQEQFF. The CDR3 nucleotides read TGTGCCAGCAGCGAATGGGACTCCCAAGAGCAGTTCTTC. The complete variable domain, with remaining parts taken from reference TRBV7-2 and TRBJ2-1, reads GAGVSQSPSNKVTEKGKDVELRCDPISGHTALYWYRQSLGQGLEFLIYFQGNSAPDKSGLPSDRFSAERTGGSVSTLTIQRTQQEDSAVYLCASSEWDSQEQFFGPGTRLTVL.

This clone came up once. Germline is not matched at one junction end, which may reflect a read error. CDR3 nucleotides: TGTGCCAGCACTGAACAGGGCGGCACTGAAGCTTTCTTT. The encoded protein is CASTEQGGTEAFF. The chain is built from TRBV6-1 and TRBJ1-1; TRBD1 might be the D (6 bases). The CDR3 sequence is 13 residues long. The germline V gene has CDR1 MNHNS and CDR2 SASEGT.

The CDR3 reads CASSKRGHTEAFF. CDR3 bases: TGTGCCAGCAGTAAAAGGGGGCACACTGAAGCTTTCTTT. The gene calls are TRBV12-3 or TRBV12-4 and TRBJ1-1; TRBD1 matches 7 bases. The CDR3 is 13 amino acids. V lost 5 bases to trimming and J lost 3 bases; unmatched junction nucleotides: 3.

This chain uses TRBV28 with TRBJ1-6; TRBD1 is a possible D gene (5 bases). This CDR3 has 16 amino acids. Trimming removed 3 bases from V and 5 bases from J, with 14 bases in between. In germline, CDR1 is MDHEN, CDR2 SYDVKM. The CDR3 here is CASSFTQGPNNSPLHF. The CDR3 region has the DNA TGTGCCAGCAGTTTTACTCAGGGCCCAAATAATTCACCCCTCCACTTT.

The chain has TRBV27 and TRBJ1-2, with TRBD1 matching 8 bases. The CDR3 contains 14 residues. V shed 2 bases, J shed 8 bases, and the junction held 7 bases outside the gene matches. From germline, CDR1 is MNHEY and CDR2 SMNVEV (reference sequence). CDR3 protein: CASSLTGGDGGYTF. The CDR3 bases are TGTGCCAGCAGTTTAACAGGGGGAGATGGGGGCTACACCTTC.

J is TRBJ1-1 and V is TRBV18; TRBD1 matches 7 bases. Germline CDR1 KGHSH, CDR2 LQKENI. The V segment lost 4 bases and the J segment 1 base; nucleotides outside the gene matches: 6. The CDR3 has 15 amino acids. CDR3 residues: CASSLSGTENTEAFF. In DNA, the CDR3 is TGTGCCAGCTCACTTTCCGGGACAGAGAACACTGAAGCTTTCTTT. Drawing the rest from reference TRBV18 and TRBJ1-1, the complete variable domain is NAGVMQNPRHLVRRRGQEARLRCSPMKGHSHVYWYRQLPEEGLKFMVYLQKENIIDESGMPKERFSAEFPKEGPSILRIQQVVRGDSAAYFCASSLSGTENTEAFFGQGTRLTVV.

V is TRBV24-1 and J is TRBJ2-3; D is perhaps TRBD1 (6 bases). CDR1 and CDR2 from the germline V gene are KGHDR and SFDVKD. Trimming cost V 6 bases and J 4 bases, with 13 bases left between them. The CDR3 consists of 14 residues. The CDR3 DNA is TGTGCCACCAGTTCTATCACAGGGCCAGATACGCAGTATTTT. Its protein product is CATSSITGPDTQYF.

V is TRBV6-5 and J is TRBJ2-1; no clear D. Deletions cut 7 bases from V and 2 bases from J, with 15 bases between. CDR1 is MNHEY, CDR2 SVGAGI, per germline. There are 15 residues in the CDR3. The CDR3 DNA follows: TGTGCCAGCACTAAATCGAGTGATCCCTACAATGAGCAGTTCTTC. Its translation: CASTKSSDPYNEQFF.

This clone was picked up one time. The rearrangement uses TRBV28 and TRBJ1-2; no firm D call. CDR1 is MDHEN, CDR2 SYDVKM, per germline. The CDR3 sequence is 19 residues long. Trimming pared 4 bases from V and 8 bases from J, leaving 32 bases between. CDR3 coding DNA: TGTGCCAGCAGTTCTACACCCCCGGACTCCAGGCCGGGAGTGAAAGGCTACACCTTC. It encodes CASSSTPPDSRPGVKGYTF.